The text below deals with one TCR beta chain. What it binds is unknown. It was locally advanced or metastatic urothelial carcinoma that patients had. Per-patient samples, pretreatment and on-treatment, numbered 1 to 8. This sample was taken from a study of PD-L1 blockade in urothelial cancer. Every PCR got spiked synthetic TCR analog templates. Sequencing used immunoSEQ multiplex PCR; TCRdb keeps in-frame clones, though not all of them. The sample contains roughly 25,000 clones, almost 85% of which appear only once. General study results and limits: Below-median blood TCR clonality before treatment forecast better survival.

The starting material was PBMCs, obtained around atezolizumab (anti-PD-L1) treatment. The sequence derives from a man aged 70-80 years with urothelial cancer.

The CDR3 DNA follows: TGTGCCAGCAGTTTAGGGGGGGGACGGTCCTACGAGCAGTACTTC. Amino acid sequence: CASSLGGGRSYEQYF. The rearrangement joins TRBV28 to TRBJ2-7, with 7 bases lining up with TRBD2. V was clipped by 2 bases and J by 1 base; unmatched bases: 5. Looked up from germline, CDR1 is MDHEN and CDR2 is SYDVKM. This CDR3 has 15 amino acids. Supplemented by reference TRBV28 and TRBJ2-7, the full variable domain reads DVKVTQSSRYLVKRTGEKVFLECVQDMDHENMFWYRQDPGLGLRLIYFSYDVKMKEKGDIPEGYSVSREKKERFSLILESASTNQTSMYLCASSLGGGRSYEQYFGPGTRLTVT.